The 14 T cell receptor beta chains below come from one sample, sequenced in a study of shared clonotypes between healthy human individuals. Here immunoSEQ multiplex PCR was the method, and the copy in TCRdb shows in-frame clones only, minus some. The sample yields about 180,000 clones, 85% to 95% seen once. The sample consisted of naive CD4+ T cells sorted from blood. Subset denoted: CD45RA+ positively selected. These TCRs come from a woman aged 25-40 years in good health.

The chain is built from TRBV16 and TRBJ2-1, with 11 positions matching TRBD2. Germline V gives CDR1 KGHSY, CDR2 FQNENV. With 3 bases clipped from V and 7 bases from J, the junction kept 11 bases outside the gene matches. This CDR3 is built from 17 residues. CDR3 sequence (DNA): TGTGCCAGCAGCCATACTGCGGTCCTAGCGGGAGGAAATGAGCAGTTCTTC. Protein sequence: CASSHTAVLAGGNEQFF.

The rearrangement uses TRBV27 and TRBJ2-5; 8 bases map to TRBD2. The J call is in doubt because the DNA end fits TRBJ2-7 better. Per germline, CDR1 MNHEY and CDR2 SMNVEV (reference sequence). This CDR3 spans 15 amino acids. The CDR3 protein is CASSRTGGRLYEQYF. CDR3 in DNA: TGTGCCAGCAGCCGCACAGGCGGGAGGCTCTACGAGCAGTACTTC.

V usage is TRBV2 and J usage is TRBJ2-2, with D possibly being TRBD2 (6 bases). This CDR3 has 15 residues. Germline V gene data show CDR1 as SNHLY and CDR2 as FYNNEI. Trimming took 6 bases from V and 5 from J, leaving 16 bases between them. The CDR3 DNA reads as TGTGCCAGCAGGGCGGAGGGAGTGCGAACCGGGGAGCTGTTTTTT. It translates to CASRAEGVRTGELFF.

The chain links TRBV2 to TRBJ2-7, with TRBD2 matching over 7 bases. The CDR3 consists of 14 residues. V lost 6 bases, J lost 5 bases, and 10 bases stayed unmatched. Germline V gives CDR1 SNHLY, CDR2 FYNNEI. CDR3 in DNA: TGTGCCAGCAGAGAGGGAGGGCCTCTCGACGAGCAGTACTTC. This translates into CASREGGPLDEQYF.

The CDR3 protein is CASAKKTASIISYEQYF. The CDR3 DNA sequence: TGTGCCAGTGCAAAAAAGACAGCTTCAATAATCTCCTACGAGCAGTACTTC. The chain links TRBV19 to TRBJ2-7, with D perhaps TRBD1 (5 bases). V lost 8 bases and J 0 bases, leaving 23 bases between the germline ends. The length of the CDR3 is 17 residues. Germline CDR1 is LNHDA and CDR2 is SQIVND (reference sequence).

V usage is TRBV7-9 and J usage is TRBJ2-6; D call uncertain. CDR1 and CDR2 from the germline V gene are SEHNR and FQNEAQ (reference sequence). Trimming removed 5 bases at V and 0 bases at J, with 8 bases between. This CDR3 contains 15 residues. The CDR3: CASSPYRSGANVLTF. The CDR3 DNA reads as TGTGCCAGCAGCCCCTACCGCTCTGGGGCCAACGTCCTGACTTTC.

This clone showed up just once. The chain recombines TRBV19 with TRBJ1-2, with 8 bases fitting TRBD1. Germline values: CDR1 LNHDA, CDR2 SQIVND (reference sequence). V gave up 4 bases and J gave up 8 bases; unmatched junction bases: 6. This CDR3 has 13 amino acids. In DNA form, the CDR3 reads TGTGCCAGTAGTAGCCTAGCAGGGGGCGGCTACACCTTC. It codes for CASSSLAGGGYTF.

The chain couples TRBV29-1 to TRBJ2-3; D ambiguous. Germline V gene data show CDR1 as SQVTM and CDR2 as ANQGSEA. The length of the CDR3 is 13 residues. The V gene lost 4 bases and the J gene lost 2 bases, with 10 bases spanning the gap. The CDR3 protein is CSVGPLITDTQYF. The CDR3 nucleotides read TGCAGCGTTGGTCCGTTGATCACAGATACGCAGTATTTT.

This chain connects TRBV5-1 to TRBJ2-3; no clear D gene. V was shortened by 0 bases and J by 2 bases, with 13 bases between the two germline ends. Germline V gene sequence: CDR1 SGHRS, CDR2 YFSETQ. The CDR3 contains 16 residues. The chain's CDR3 is CASSLGSSVITDTQYF. As DNA, the CDR3 is TGCGCCAGCAGCTTGGGTTCGTCAGTGATCACAGATACGCAGTATTTT.

The J gene is TRBJ1-1, the V gene TRBV28; no reliable D call. Trimming took off 7 bases at V and 5 bases at J, with 17 bases between the two ends. The V gene's germline CDR1 is MDHEN and CDR2 SYDVKM. The CDR3 has 14 amino acids. The CDR3 coding sequence is TGTGCCAGCATCCTAGGAGGAAGGGTGACTGAAGCTTTCTTT. Encoded protein: CASILGGRVTEAFF.

This chain joins TRBV6-1 and TRBJ2-1; 13 bases line up with TRBD2. The CDR3 totals 16 residues. With 4 bases clipped from V and 5 bases from J, the junction kept 5 bases outside the gene matches. Germline loops: CDR1 MNHNS, CDR2 SASEGT. CDR3 amino acids: CASSGQGLAGNNEQFF. For the CDR3, the DNA is TGTGCCAGCAGTGGGCAGGGACTAGCGGGAAACAATGAGCAGTTCTTC.

This sequence joins TRBV4-1 and TRBJ1-5; D possibly corresponds to TRBD1 (6 bases). CDR1 and CDR2 from the germline V gene are MGHRA and YSYEKL. The CDR3 is made up of 14 amino acids. Trimming cost V 3 bases and J 9 bases, with 15 bases left between them. The CDR3 bases are TGCGCCAGCAGCCAGTGGGGGGCGCGGGTGCCCCAGCATTTT. Translating gives CASSQWGARVPQHF.

The chain uses TRBV19 and TRBJ2-7; possibly TRBD1 for D (6 bases). Germline CDR1 and CDR2: LNHDA and SQIVND (reference sequence). V dropped 2 bases and J dropped 2 bases, with 10 bases sitting between them. The CDR3 length is 14 residues. For the CDR3, the DNA is TGTGCCAGTAGTATACGAGAGGGGGCCTACGAGCAGTACTTC. This encodes CASSIREGAYEQYF. Complete variable domain (other parts from reference TRBV19 and TRBJ2-7): DGGITQSPKYLFRKEGQNVTLSCEQNLNHDAMYWYRQDPGQGLRLIYYSQIVNDFQKGDIAEGYSVSREKKESFPLTVTSAQKNPTAFYLCASSIREGAYEQYFGPGTRLTVT.

The V and J genes are TRBV5-1 and TRBJ2-7; D is possibly TRBD1 or TRBD2 (5 bases each). Germline CDR1 is SGHRS and CDR2 is YFSETQ. Trimming took off 0 bases at V and 5 bases at J, with 15 bases between the two ends. This CDR3 has 15 residues. CDR3 loop: CASSLADTDGNEQYF. The CDR3 DNA reads as TGCGCCAGCAGCTTGGCGGACACGGACGGGAACGAGCAGTACTTC.